This entry lists 26 T cell receptor beta chains sequenced from one sample in a study of blood T cell repertoires in COVID-19. The method was immunoSEQ multiplex PCR; TCRdb's version includes in-frame clones alone and lacks a portion of them. The sample contains 250,000 to 300,000 clones, 90% of which appear only once. The source material was peripheral blood. The receptors originated from a woman aged 60-75 years with COVID-19, enrolled during active disease.

This sequence joins TRBV7-2 and TRBJ2-7; 9 nucleotides line up with TRBD1. The V segment lost 8 bases and the J segment 6 bases; nucleotides outside the gene matches: 17. In germline, CDR1 is SGHTA, CDR2 FQGNSA. The CDR3 is made up of 16 amino acids. CDR3 sequence (DNA): TGTGCCAGCCGCCCCGGGTCTAGGACAGGGGTGGGCGAGCAGTACTTC. Residues: CASRPGSRTGVGEQYF.

The V gene is TRBV4-3, the J gene TRBJ1-1; D is undetermined. Trimming stripped 0 bases from V and 4 bases from J, with 12 bases between. Per the germline V gene, CDR1 is LGHNA and CDR2 is YSLEER. The CDR3 contains 15 residues. The CDR3, as DNA: TGCGCCAGCAGCCAAGAAGTGAGCCGGGGCACTGAAGCTTTCTTT. This codes for CASSQEVSRGTEAFF.

Comments on this clone: This CDR3 is also generated by other DNA sequences in the sample. This rearrangement joins TRBV3-1 (or the pseudogene TRBV3-2) to TRBJ2-1, with D maybe TRBD2 (5 bases). Germline V CDR1 and CDR2: LGHDT, YNNKEL (reference sequence). Trimming pared 4 bases from V and 7 bases from J, leaving 5 bases between. The CDR3 sequence is 11 residues long. The DNA of the CDR3 is TGTGCCAGCAGCCTAGCGAATGAGCAGTTCTTC. As protein: CASSLANEQFF.

The rearrangement joins TRBV9 to TRBJ2-5; TRBD2 matches at 9 bases. Trimming removed 1 base from V and 2 bases from J; junction bases left unmatched: 3. The CDR3 is 15 residues long. CDR1 is SGDLS and CDR2 is YYNGEE in the germline V gene. The CDR3 DNA follows: TGTGCCAGCAGCGTAAATAGCGGGGGACAAGAGACCCAGTACTTC. The encoded protein is CASSVNSGGQETQYF. Full variable domain (rest looked up from reference TRBV9 and TRBJ2-5): DSGVTQTPKHLITATGQRVTLRCSPRSGDLSVYWYQQSLDQGLQFLIQYYNGEERAKGNILERFSAQQFPDLHSELNLSSLELGDSALYFCASSVNSGGQETQYFGPGTRLLVL.

There are a few counts of this clone. V usage is TRBV18 and J usage is TRBJ1-4; unclear D gene. The CDR3 covers 14 residues. V lost 2 bases to trimming and J lost 8 bases, with 12 bases between them. Germline V lookup: CDR1 KGHSH, CDR2 LQKENI. The CDR3 DNA reads as TGTGCCAGCTCACCAAACATCCCGGAGGAAAAACTGTTTTTT. It is translated as CASSPNIPEEKLFF.

About this clone itself: In the same sample, other DNA sequences code for this CDR3. The chain joins TRBV18 to TRBJ2-2; 10 bases line up with TRBD1. The germline V gene has CDR1 KGHSH and CDR2 LQKENI. The CDR3 runs 15 residues. With 6 bases clipped from V and 5 bases from J, the junction kept 6 bases outside the gene matches. DNA for the CDR3: TGTGCCAGCTCGCCGGGACAGGGGCGAACCGGGGAGCTGTTTTTT. It translates to CASSPGQGRTGELFF.

The chain has TRBV3-1 (or the pseudogene TRBV3-2) and TRBJ1-1; D is unclear. The germline gives CDR1 LGHDT, CDR2 YNNKEL (reference sequence). The CDR3 is made up of 11 amino acids. V shed 6 bases and J shed 2 bases, with 4 bases lying between them. The CDR3: CASSRNTEAFF. CDR3 in DNA: TGTGCCAGCAGTAGAAACACTGAAGCTTTCTTT.

The CDR3: CASSEPVDRGNEKLFF. The CDR3 nucleotides are TGTGCCAGCAGTGAGCCCGTGGACAGGGGTAATGAAAAACTGTTTTTT. J is TRBJ1-4 and V is TRBV6-4, with 9 nucleotides matching TRBD1. With 3 bases clipped from V and 4 bases from J, the junction kept 6 bases outside the gene matches. The CDR3 runs 16 residues. Germline CDR1 and CDR2: MRHNA and SNTAGT.

This rearrangement joins TRBV19 to TRBJ2-7; D is unclear. Germline CDR1 LNHDA, CDR2 SQIVND (reference sequence). V gave up 5 bases and J gave up 3 bases, with 17 bases separating them. The CDR3 totals 15 residues. This CDR3 reads CASSPRLISNYEQYF. DNA for the CDR3: TGTGCCAGTAGTCCCCGCCTAATCTCCAACTACGAGCAGTACTTC. The full variable domain, rest sourced from reference TRBV19 and TRBJ2-7, is DGGITQSPKYLFRKEGQNVTLSCEQNLNHDAMYWYRQDPGQGLRLIYYSQIVNDFQKGDIAEGYSVSREKKESFPLTVTSAQKNPTAFYLCASSPRLISNYEQYFGPGTRLTVT.

The chain joins TRBV6-9 to TRBJ1-5, with 7 bases that match TRBD1. Germline V gene lookup returns CDR1 MNHGY and CDR2 SVAAGI. V lost 9 bases and J lost 0; bases outside the gene matches: 2. The CDR3 loop spans 13 amino acids. CDR3 in DNA: TGTGCCAGAGACAGGGATAGCAATCAGCCCCAGCATTTT. Translating it yields CARDRDSNQPQHF.

The chain joins TRBV18 to TRBJ2-3, with a possible D match to TRBD1 (6 bases). V lost 2 bases to trimming and J lost 3 bases, with 12 bases between them. The CDR3 extends over 15 amino acids. Germline CDR1 reads KGHSH; CDR2 reads LQKENI. In nucleotides, the CDR3 is TGTGCCAGCTCACCATTGGTAAGGGGGACAGATACGCAGTATTTT. Residues: CASSPLVRGTDTQYF.

The V gene is TRBV3-1 (or the pseudogene TRBV3-2), the J gene TRBJ1-2; no definite D call. The CDR3 covers 13 residues. V was clipped by 4 bases and J by 5 bases, with 11 bases between them. Per the germline V gene, CDR1 is LGHDT and CDR2 is YNNKEL (reference sequence). The CDR3 bases are TGTGCCAGCAGCCCTACTAGGGAATATGGCTACACCTTC. Amino acid sequence: CASSPTREYGYTF.

The J gene is TRBJ1-2, the V gene TRBV5-6; 9 bases map to TRBD1. V was pared by 2 bases and J by 0 bases, with 5 bases of the junction left unmatched. The CDR3 totals 16 residues. Germline values: CDR1 SGHDT, CDR2 YYEEEE. CDR3 in DNA: TGTGCCAGCAGCTTTGGGACAGGGATAGCTAACTATGGCTACACCTTC. This sequence encodes CASSFGTGIANYGYTF.

This clone was observed a few times. The chain combines TRBV4-2 with TRBJ1-2, with 8 bases lining up with TRBD1. V was clipped by 3 bases and J by 3 bases; unmatched bases: 6. Germline CDR1 reads LGHNA; CDR2 reads YNFKEQ. The CDR3 consists of 15 residues. CDR3 sequence: CASSQILGQDYGYTF. CDR3 nucleotide sequence: TGTGCCAGCAGCCAGATCCTGGGACAGGACTATGGCTACACCTTC.

V gene TRBV20-1 combines with J gene TRBJ1-6; a possible D gene is TRBD1 (6 bases). Germline V gene sequence: CDR1 DFQATT, CDR2 SNEGSKA (reference sequence). The CDR3 covers 16 residues. V dropped 3 bases and J dropped 7 bases, with 19 bases sitting between them. The CDR3 DNA is TGCAGTGCTAGTTCCGGTTATGCAGGGGCGAATTCACCCCTCCACTTT. It specifies CSASSGYAGANSPLHF.

This clone was detected only a few times. The chain couples TRBV4-1 to TRBJ1-4; TRBD1 matches at 7 bases. V trimming: 1 base; J trimming: 8 bases; junction bases outside the gene matches: 4. The CDR3 has 14 amino acids. Germline V lookup: CDR1 MGHRA, CDR2 YSYEKL. The CDR3 DNA sequence: TGCGCCAGCAGCCAAGCGGGACAGTGGGAAAAACTGTTTTTT. Residues: CASSQAGQWEKLFF.

The rearrangement joins TRBV3-1 (or the pseudogene TRBV3-2) to TRBJ1-4; D is uncertain. The CDR3 contains 16 residues. CDR1 is LGHDT, CDR2 YNNKEL, per germline (reference sequence). V dropped 1 base and J dropped 7 bases, with 16 bases sitting between them. The CDR3 spells CASSQGGGRHLEKLFF. CDR3 nucleotides: TGTGCCAGCAGCCAAGGGGGAGGGCGGCATCTTGAAAAACTGTTTTTT.

The J gene is TRBJ2-4, the V gene TRBV27; maybe TRBD2 (5 bases). CDR1 is MNHEY and CDR2 is SMNVEV in the germline V gene (reference sequence). V lost 0 bases and J lost 3, with 12 bases in between. The CDR3 length is 16 residues. Here the CDR3 DNA reads TGTGCCAGCAGTTTATCGGAGGACCGGGTCAAAAACATTCAGTACTTC. It translates to CASSLSEDRVKNIQYF.

V usage is TRBV29-1 and J usage is TRBJ1-4, with D unclear. The V end was cut by 4 bases, the J end by 7 bases, with 16 bases between. CDR3 length: 14 residues. Germline V CDR1 and CDR2: SQVTM, ANQGSEA. The CDR3 bases are TGCAGCGTTGTTTTTGATATCAGTGGTGAAAAACTGTTTTTT. This gives the protein CSVVFDISGEKLFF.

V and J are TRBV28 and TRBJ2-5; a weak D match, TRBD2 (5 bases). V was clipped by 7 bases and J by 3 bases, with 18 bases between them. The CDR3 covers 15 residues. Germline V gene data show CDR1 as MDHEN and CDR2 as SYDVKM. The CDR3 nucleotides read TGTGCCAGCAATCCTTATAGCGCGTTAAAAGAGACCCAGTACTTC. This encodes CASNPYSALKETQYF.

This chain joins TRBV9 and TRBJ2-3; D unresolved. CDR1 and CDR2 (germline): SGDLS, YYNGEE. V lost 3 bases, J lost 4 bases, and 6 bases lay in between. This CDR3 has 12 residues. CDR3 DNA: TGTGCCAGCAGCGGGCAGGCAGATACGCAGTATTTT. This codes for CASSGQADTQYF.

The CDR3 reads CAISDGTVNTEAFF. In nucleotides, the CDR3 is TGTGCCATCAGTGATGGGACAGTAAACACTGAAGCTTTCTTT. The chain joins TRBV10-3 to TRBJ1-1; 7 bases map to TRBD1. V shed 3 bases, J shed 2 bases, and the junction held 3 bases outside the gene matches. The V gene's germline CDR1 is ENHRY and CDR2 SYGVKD. This CDR3 contains 14 residues.

This chain links TRBV12-3 or TRBV12-4 with TRBJ1-5, with D unresolved. The CDR3 is made up of 13 amino acids. Trimming stripped 6 bases from V and 2 bases from J, with 8 bases between. Here the CDR3 reads CASSAAGNQPQHF. In nucleotides, the CDR3 is TGTGCCAGCAGCGCAGCGGGCAATCAGCCCCAGCATTTT.

The chain uses TRBV5-1 and TRBJ1-1, with D hard to call. CDR3 length equals 12 residues. Germline V gene data show CDR1 as SGHRS and CDR2 as YFSETQ. Between the trimmed V and J ends, which lost 3 bases and 0 bases, there was a span of 3 bases. CDR3 DNA sequence: TGCGCCAGCAGCTCCATGAACACTGAAGCTTTCTTT. It translates to CASSSMNTEAFF.

The chain uses TRBV19 and TRBJ1-4, with 10 bases identical to TRBD1. The trim removed 5 bases at V and 7 bases at J, leaving 10 bases unmatched. Germline values: CDR1 LNHDA, CDR2 SQIVND (reference sequence). The CDR3 sequence is 16 residues long. The CDR3 sequence is CASSHNLRTGGEKLFF. The CDR3 DNA reads TGTGCCAGTAGTCACAACTTACGGACAGGGGGTGAAAAACTGTTTTTT.

This chain links TRBV7-2 with TRBJ2-1, with TRBD2 matching 8 bases. Per the germline V gene, CDR1 is SGHTA and CDR2 is FQGNSA. The V segment lost 0 bases and the J segment 0 bases; nucleotides outside the gene matches: 7. This CDR3 is 18 amino acids long. The DNA for the CDR3 is TGTGCCAGCAGCTTAGCCCCTGGAAGCGGGAGCTCCTACAATGAGCAGTTCTTC. This sequence encodes CASSLAPGSGSSYNEQFF.